The 5 T cell receptor beta chains listed next were all sequenced from one sample in a study of blood T cell repertoires in COVID-19. Method: immunoSEQ multiplex PCR; TCRdb's copy keeps in-frame clones and lacks some. The sample lists about 180,000 clones; about four fifths were seen once. The specimen sequenced was peripheral blood. Source of these receptors: a man aged 18 to 35 with active or convalescent COVID-19.

The chain employs TRBV3-1 (or the pseudogene TRBV3-2) and TRBJ2-3; 14 positions agree with TRBD2. Germline CDR1 reads LGHDT; CDR2 reads YNNKEL (reference sequence). V shed 0 bases and J 2 bases; nucleotides not matched to a gene: 7. This CDR3 comprises 19 residues. The CDR3 sequence: CASSQDRLAGGFSTDTQYF. The CDR3 DNA reads TGTGCCAGCAGCCAAGATAGACTAGCGGGGGGGTTCTCCACAGATACGCAGTATTTT.

V is TRBV15 and J is TRBJ2-2; 11 nucleotides agree with TRBD2. Germline-derived CDR1 and CDR2 are LNHNV and YYDKDF (reference sequence). The CDR3 loop spans 19 amino acids. V lost 0 bases to trimming and J lost 4 bases; unmatched junction nucleotides: 10. CDR3 DNA: TGTGCCACCAGCAGAGATCTAGCGGGGGGACCGGTGAGCACCGGGGAGCTGTTTTTT. Translated: CATSRDLAGGPVSTGELFF.

This chain joins TRBV21-1 and TRBJ1-5; TRBD1 reflects the table's D call only, with no check against the DNA. TRBV21-1 is a pseudogene. CDR3 length equals 17 residues. The CDR3 here is CASSKVDTDRVHQPQHF. As DNA, the CDR3 is TGTGCCAGCAGCAAAGTTGACACCGACAGGGTGCATCAGCCCCAGCATTTT.

J is TRBJ2-1 and V is TRBV4-2; no clear D. Germline loops: CDR1 LGHNA, CDR2 YNFKEQ. This CDR3 is built from 16 residues. The germline V and J ends were trimmed by 1 base and 0 bases, with 10 bases remaining between them. CDR3 sequence reads: CASSQVSPGSYNEQFF. CDR3 bases: TGTGCCAGCAGCCAAGTGTCCCCCGGCTCCTACAATGAGCAGTTCTTC.

This clone was seen more than once but under ten times. This chain connects TRBV27 to TRBJ1-5; D may be TRBD1 (5 bases). CDR1 MNHEY and CDR2 SMNVEV come from the germline V gene (reference sequence). The CDR3 contains 12 residues. Trimming removed 5 bases from V and 4 bases from J, with 6 bases in between. DNA of the CDR3: TGTGCCAGCAGTGACAGAAATCAGCCCCAGCATTTT. It is translated as CASSDRNQPQHF.